These 15 T cell receptor beta chains originate from one sample sequenced in a study of T cell repertoires in cytomegalovirus infection. Via MiXCR, TCRdb re-called the reads, giving one row per CDR3 protein. Of 300,000 to 450,000 distinct CDR3 sequences listed, around a sixth are singletons. Sequencing was performed on PBMCs. The receptor set was obtained from a human donor in good health (CMV status not recorded). Some clones in this sample may be carry-over from other donors' samples.

This clonotype was seen many times. V and J are TRBV7-7 and TRBJ2-1; 9 bases align to TRBD2. The length of the CDR3 is 15 residues. Germline V lookup: CDR1 SSHAT, CDR2 FNYEAQ (reference sequence). J lost 4 bases, V lost 5 bases, and 6 bases had no gene match. The CDR3 nucleotides are TGTGCCAGCAGCACACGACTAGCGGCTTACAATGAGCAGTTCTTC. This translates into CASSTRLAAYNEQFF.

This clonotype was observed many times. The chain couples TRBV7-8 to TRBJ2-7; no clear D. The length of the CDR3 is 14 residues. Germline V gene lookup returns CDR1 SGHVS and CDR2 FQNEAQ. Trimming cost V 2 bases and J 0 bases, with 8 bases left between them. This chain's CDR3 is CASSLTTASYEQYF. The CDR3 DNA sequence: TGTGCCAGCAGCTTAACTACAGCCTCCTACGAGCAGTACTTC.

This clonotype was seen only a few times. The chain carries TRBV12-5 and TRBJ2-1, with 8 bases fitting TRBD1. The CDR3 is made up of 15 amino acids. Per the germline V gene, CDR1 is LGHNT and CDR2 is FRNRAP. J lost 6 bases, V lost 1 base, and 5 bases had no gene match. The CDR3 sequence is CASGLGTGLGNEQFF. In DNA form, the CDR3 reads TGTGCTAGTGGTTTGGGGACAGGGTTAGGCAATGAGCAGTTCTTC.

This clonotype was counted between two and nine times. The chain has TRBV7-6 and TRBJ2-7; 8 bases are shared with TRBD2. The CDR3 consists of 15 residues. From germline, CDR1 is SGHVS and CDR2 FNYEAQ. With 2 bases clipped from V and 7 bases from J, the junction kept 10 bases outside the gene matches. CDR3 residues: CASSLSGGGPKEQYF. DNA of the CDR3: TGTGCCAGCAGCTTATCGGGGGGGGGGCCTAAAGAGCAGTACTTC.

The chain joins TRBV28 to TRBJ2-3; TRBD1 matches at 7 bases. Germline CDR1 reads MDHEN; CDR2 reads SYDVKM. V was pared by 5 bases and J by 3 bases, with 5 bases of the junction left unmatched. The CDR3 sequence is 14 residues long. Here the CDR3 reads CASSTDRETDTQYF. The CDR3 DNA reads TGTGCCAGCAGTACCGACAGGGAAACAGATACGCAGTATTTT.

This clonotype was counted at least ten times. The rearrangement uses TRBV12-3 or TRBV12-4 and TRBJ1-6, with 8 bases identical to TRBD1. There are 17 residues in the CDR3. Trimming at V came to 3 bases and at J to 11 bases, leaving 15 bases not matched to a gene. CDR3 region: CASSFVMGQAPGAPLHF. The CDR3 DNA reads as TGTGCCAGCAGTTTTGTTATGGGACAGGCGCCCGGGGCACCCCTCCACTTT.

This clonotype showed up just a few times. For the CDR3, the DNA is TGTGCCAGCGATACTAGCGGCCAAGAGACCCAGTACTTC. This gives the protein CASDTSGQETQYF. The genes are TRBV6-2 or TRBV6-3 and TRBJ2-5; 8 bases line up with TRBD2. The germline V gene encodes CDR1 MNHEY and CDR2 SVGEGT. The length of the CDR3 is 13 residues. Trimming at V came to 8 bases and at J to 1 base, leaving 3 bases not matched to a gene.

This clonotype showed up many times. The chain employs TRBV7-9 and TRBJ2-1; no clear D. Trimming removed 5 bases from V and 4 bases from J, with 12 bases in between. Per germline, CDR1 SEHNR and CDR2 FQNEAQ (reference sequence). The CDR3 totals 14 residues. This CDR3 reads CASSAMIMYNEQFF. The CDR3, as DNA: TGTGCCAGCAGCGCGATGATCATGTACAATGAGCAGTTCTTC.

This clonotype was seen more than once but under ten times. The V gene is TRBV6-5, the J gene TRBJ2-1; D is possibly TRBD1 (7 bases). Germline CDR1 reads MNHEY; CDR2 reads SVGAGI. Trimming pared 7 bases from V and 7 bases from J, leaving 14 bases between. The CDR3 has 13 residues. CDR3 sequence (DNA): TGTGCCAGCAACTTACAGGGGAGGAATGAGCAGTTCTTC. It translates to CASNLQGRNEQFF.

Ten or more counts support this clonotype. The chain carries TRBV6-6 and TRBJ2-7, with 7 nucleotides matching TRBD1. V shed 5 bases and J 5 bases; nucleotides not matched to a gene: 9. The CDR3 totals 14 residues. Germline V gene sequence: CDR1 MNHNY, CDR2 SVGAGI (reference sequence). The CDR3 reads CASSNKGAVDEQYF. DNA for the CDR3: TGTGCCAGCAGTAACAAGGGGGCGGTTGACGAGCAGTACTTC.

The chain carries TRBV2 and TRBJ2-5; D ambiguous. From germline, CDR1 is SNHLY and CDR2 FYNNEI. This CDR3 has 13 amino acids. Trimming stripped 4 bases from V and 1 base from J, with 7 bases between. The CDR3 coding sequence is TGTGCCAGCAGTGTACTCCCCCAAGAGACCCAGTACTTC. As protein: CASSVLPQETQYF.

With regard to this clonotype: Being one base from a much bigger clone, this may be a read error. The CDR3 is CASSLGTGGVFFSGAYVLTF. The CDR3 DNA reads as TGTGCCAGCAGCTTAGGGACAGGGGGCGTCTTTTTCTCTGGGGCCTACGTCCTGACTTTC. The V call is TRBV7-2, the J call TRBJ2-6, with 11 bases aligning to TRBD1. The CDR3 length is 20 residues. Per the germline V gene, CDR1 is SGHTA and CDR2 is FQGNSA.

As concerns this clonotype: This may arise from a read error, as a much more abundant clone is one base away. The gene calls are TRBV12-3 or TRBV12-4 and TRBJ2-1; 11 bases are shared with TRBD2. V lost 8 bases, J lost 5 bases, and 8 bases stayed unmatched. The CDR3 is 15 amino acids. For the CDR3, the DNA is TGTGCCAGCTGCTTCGGGACTAGCGGAGACAATGAGCAGTTCTTC. Its protein product is CASCFGTSGDNEQFF.

This clonotype was counted between two and nine times. The chain carries TRBV7-9 and TRBJ2-6; D remains unclear. Per the germline V gene, CDR1 is SEHNR and CDR2 is FQNEAQ (reference sequence). The CDR3 has 15 amino acids. Trimming pared 6 bases from V and 4 bases from J, leaving 13 bases between. The CDR3 nucleotides read TGTGCCAGCAGGAAAGAAAGGGTAGGGGCCAACGTCCTGACTTTC. This sequence encodes CASRKERVGANVLTF.

This clonotype was picked up many times. The V call is TRBV11-2, the J call TRBJ1-4; TRBD1 matches at 7 bases. Germline V gene data show CDR1 as SGHAT and CDR2 as FQNNGV. The V segment lost 5 bases and the J segment 0 bases; nucleotides outside the gene matches: 6. The CDR3 contains 16 residues. The CDR3 spells CASSTRGQATNEKLFF. The DNA of the CDR3 is TGTGCCAGCAGCACCCGAGGACAGGCAACTAATGAAAAACTGTTTTTT.